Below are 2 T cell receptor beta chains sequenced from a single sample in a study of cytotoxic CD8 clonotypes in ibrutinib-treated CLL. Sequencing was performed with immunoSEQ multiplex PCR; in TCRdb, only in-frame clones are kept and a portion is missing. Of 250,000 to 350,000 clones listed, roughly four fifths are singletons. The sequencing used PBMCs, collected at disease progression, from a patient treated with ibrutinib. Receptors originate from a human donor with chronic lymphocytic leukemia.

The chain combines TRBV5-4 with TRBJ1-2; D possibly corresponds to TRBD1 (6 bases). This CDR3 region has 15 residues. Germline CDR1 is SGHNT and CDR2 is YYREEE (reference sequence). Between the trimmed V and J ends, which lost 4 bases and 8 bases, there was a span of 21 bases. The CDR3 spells CASSGSQGPFGGYTF. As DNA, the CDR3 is TGTGCCAGCAGCGGGAGCCAGGGGCCCTTCGGGGGCTACACCTTC.

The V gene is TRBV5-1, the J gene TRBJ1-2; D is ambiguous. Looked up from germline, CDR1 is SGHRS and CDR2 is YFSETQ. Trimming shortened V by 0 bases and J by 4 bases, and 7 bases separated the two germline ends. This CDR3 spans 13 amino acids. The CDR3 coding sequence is TGCGCCAGCAGCTTGGGGGATAGCTATGGCTACACCTTC. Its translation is CASSLGDSYGYTF. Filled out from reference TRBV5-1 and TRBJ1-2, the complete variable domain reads KAGVTQTPRYLIKTRGQQVTLSCSPISGHRSVSWYQQTPGQGLQFLFEYFSETQRNKGNFPGRFSGRQFSNSRSEMNVSTLELGDSALYLCASSLGDSYGYTFGSGTRLTVV.